These 10 T cell receptor beta chains share one sample of origin, sequenced in a study of monozygotic twins with inflammatory bowel disease. TCRdb re-called the 5' RACE reads and shows each CDR3 protein once, DNA omitted. Found here are some 100,000 distinct CDR3 sequences; the top ten clones hold around 12%. Sequences were obtained from blood. Receptors originate from a human donor with ulcerative colitis or Crohn's disease, or a healthy co-twin of an affected twin (not recorded which).

The chain carries TRBV12-3 or TRBV12-4 and TRBJ2-2. The length of the CDR3 is 14 residues. The CDR3 loop is CASSFTVNTGELFF.

The J gene is TRBJ2-7, the V gene TRBV5-1. This CDR3 contains 15 residues. CDR1 and CDR2 from the germline V gene are SGHRS and YFSETQ. CDR3 sequence reads: CASSLEPLNTYEQYF.

V and J are TRBV6-5 and TRBJ2-1; TCRdb returns TRBD2, unconfirmable since there is no DNA. The CDR3 length is 21 residues. Germline CDR1 is MNHEY and CDR2 is SVGAGI. The CDR3 protein is CASTSFFPGLAGGFSYNEQFF.

V usage is TRBV27 and J usage is TRBJ2-7; TCRdb outputs TRBD1, but without DNA this stays unchecked. CDR1 is MNHEY and CDR2 is SMNVEV in the germline V gene (reference sequence). The CDR3 spans 13 residues. The CDR3 sequence: CASSLSGGYEQYF.

J is TRBJ2-1 and V is TRBV29-1; TCRdb's assignment of TRBD1 cannot be checked, as there is no DNA. The CDR3 has 16 amino acids. CDR1 SQVTM and CDR2 ANQGSEA come from the germline V gene. The CDR3 protein is CSVLNRDTPQRNEQFF.

This chain joins TRBV19 and TRBJ1-4; TCRdb's D gene call, TRBD1, goes unchecked for lack of DNA. The CDR3 has 16 residues. Germline assignment: CDR1 LNHDA and CDR2 SQIVND (reference sequence). The CDR3 loop is CASSFTAGTGGEKLFF. Full variable domain (outside the CDR3, taken from reference TRBV19 and TRBJ1-4): DGGITQSPKYLFRKEGQNVTLSCEQNLNHDAMYWYRQDPGQGLRLIYYSQIVNDFQKGDIAEGYSVSREKKESFPLTVTSAQKNPTAFYLCASSFTAGTGGEKLFFGSGTQLSVL.

The rearrangement joins TRBV6-2 or TRBV6-3 to TRBJ2-7; TCRdb's D gene call, TRBD2, goes unchecked for lack of DNA. CDR3 length equals 14 residues. Per germline, CDR1 MNHEY and CDR2 SVGEGT. The CDR3 loop is CASQKERETYEQYF.

The chain couples TRBV10-3 to TRBJ2-1; the D call of TRBD2 rests on TCRdb alone, since no DNA is present to check it. The germline V gene has CDR1 ENHRY and CDR2 SYGVKD. This CDR3 has 12 amino acids. The CDR3 sequence is CAISNTGTSQFF.

The CDR3 loop reads CASSEFGGLDEQYF. V is TRBV25-1 and J is TRBJ2-7; TCRdb designates TRBD1, a call that cannot be tested without DNA. Germline CDR1 reads MGHDK; CDR2 reads SYGVNS. The CDR3 runs to 14 residues.

The CDR3 sequence: CASVPRGHQATEAFF. The chain recombines TRBV25-1 with TRBJ1-1; absent DNA, TCRdb's TRBD1 call cannot be checked. Germline CDR1 reads MGHDK; CDR2 reads SYGVNS. CDR3 length: 15 amino acids.